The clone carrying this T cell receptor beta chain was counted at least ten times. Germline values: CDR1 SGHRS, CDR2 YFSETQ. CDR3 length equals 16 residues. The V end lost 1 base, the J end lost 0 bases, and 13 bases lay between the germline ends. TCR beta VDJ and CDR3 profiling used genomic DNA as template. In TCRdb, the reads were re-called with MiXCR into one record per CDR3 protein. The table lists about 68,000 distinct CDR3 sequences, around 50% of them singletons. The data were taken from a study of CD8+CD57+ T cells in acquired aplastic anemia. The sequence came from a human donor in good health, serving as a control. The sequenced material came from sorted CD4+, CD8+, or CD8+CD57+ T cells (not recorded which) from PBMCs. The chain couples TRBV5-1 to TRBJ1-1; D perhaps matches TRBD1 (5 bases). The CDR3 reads CASSLKSSGMNTEAFF. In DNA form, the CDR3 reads TGCGCCAGCAGCTTGAAATCCTCAGGGATGAACACTGAAGCTTTCTTT.